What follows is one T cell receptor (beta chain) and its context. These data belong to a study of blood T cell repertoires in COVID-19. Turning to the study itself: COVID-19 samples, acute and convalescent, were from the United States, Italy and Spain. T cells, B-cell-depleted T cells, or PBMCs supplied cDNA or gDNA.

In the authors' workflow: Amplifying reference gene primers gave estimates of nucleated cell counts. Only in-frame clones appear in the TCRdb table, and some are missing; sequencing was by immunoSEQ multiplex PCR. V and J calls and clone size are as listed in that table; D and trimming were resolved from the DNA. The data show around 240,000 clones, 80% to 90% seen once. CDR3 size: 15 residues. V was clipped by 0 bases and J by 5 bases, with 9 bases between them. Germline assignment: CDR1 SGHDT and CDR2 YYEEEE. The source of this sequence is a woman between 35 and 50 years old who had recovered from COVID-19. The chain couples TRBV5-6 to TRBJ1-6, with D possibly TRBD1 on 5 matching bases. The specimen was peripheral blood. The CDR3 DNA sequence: TGTGCCAGCAGCTTGGTTTCAGGGAATAATTCACCCCTCCACTTT. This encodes CASSLVSGNNSPLHF. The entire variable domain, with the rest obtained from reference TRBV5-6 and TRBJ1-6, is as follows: DAGVTQSPTHLIKTRGQQVTLRCSPKSGHDTVSWYQQALGQGPQFIFQYYEEEERQRGNFPDRFSGHQFPNYSSELNVNALLLGDSALYLCASSLVSGNNSPLHFGNGTRLTVT.